The source of this TCR beta chain is a study of T-cell reconstitution after alpha-beta-depleted transplantation in children. This CDR3 is built from 15 residues. Germline CDR1 MDHEN, CDR2 SYDVKM. V was shortened by 3 bases and J by 0 bases, with 9 bases between the two germline ends. TCRbeta library preparation incorporated unique molecular identifiers. In TCRdb, the PCR reads were re-called with MiXCR into one record per CDR3 protein. This sample has around 250,000 distinct CDR3 sequences; over 8% occur once, and the top ten carry about a tenth. The table lists this clonotype with a few counts. The J gene is TRBJ1-5, the V gene TRBV28; D is possibly TRBD1 (5 bases). This clonotype was sampled from a human donor who donated a stem cell graft to a child with SCID. The input for sequencing was PBMCs from the stem cell graft donor, taken from the stem cell graft. CDR3 in DNA: TGTGCCAGCAGTTTCGGGGGACCTAGCAATCAGCCCCAGCATTTT. Translating it yields CASSFGGPSNQPQHF.